This passage covers 13 T cell receptor beta chains from one sample sequenced in a study of CD8 T cells in ankylosing spondylitis. Study results and limitations: Made up of eight highly homologous variants, a TCR beta motif appeared characteristic of ankylosing spondylitis blood.

Using its own MiXCR run on the 5' RACE reads, TCRdb lists one record per CDR3 protein. The profile covers fewer than 450,000 distinct CDR3 sequences, with roughly 18% appearing a single time and approximately 0.97% taken by the ten largest. These receptors have no known antigen. Input material: blood, either unsorted or a sorted T cell fraction (not recorded which). The receptors were sampled from a male donor with ankylosing spondylitis.

Here the CDR3 reads CASSQLGQGSGELFF. In DNA form, the CDR3 reads TGTGCCAGCAGCCAATTGGGACAGGGCTCCGGGGAGCTGTTTTTT. The genes are TRBV3-1 and TRBJ2-2; 9 bases agree with TRBD1. This CDR3 is 15 amino acids long. Unmatched junction bases numbered 4, after V lost 2 bases and J lost 6 bases. Per germline, CDR1 LGHDT and CDR2 YNNKEL (reference sequence).

The chain couples TRBV14 to TRBJ2-2; D is perhaps TRBD2 (6 bases). V lost 4 bases to trimming and J lost 5 bases, with 14 bases between them. This CDR3 is 15 amino acids long. CDR1 and CDR2 from the germline V gene are SGHDN and FVKESK. Written as DNA, the CDR3 is TGTGCCAGCAGCCGTCTAGGGGCGGGGACCGGGGAGCTGTTTTTT. Its translation: CASSRLGAGTGELFF.

The sample holds a few counts of this clonotype. The CDR3 protein is CASSGGVAVLSSYEQYF. DNA for the CDR3: TGTGCCAGCAGCGGGGGGGTTGCCGTGTTAAGCTCCTACGAGCAGTACTTC. The chain is built from TRBV7-6 and TRBJ2-7, with 7 positions matching TRBD2. The CDR3 spans 17 residues. Trimming removed 5 bases from V and 0 bases from J; junction bases left unmatched: 13. Germline CDR1 is SGHVS and CDR2 is FNYEAQ. Combining the CDR3 with reference TRBV7-6 and TRBJ2-7 gives the whole variable domain GAGVSQSPRYKVTKRGQDVALRCDPISGHVSLYWYRQALGQGPEFLTYFNYEAQQDKSGLPNDRFSAERPEGSISTLTIQRTEQRDSAMYRCASSGGVAVLSSYEQYFGPGTRLTVT.

This clonotype was observed a handful of times. The chain employs TRBV20-1 and TRBJ1-1; D is unresolved. The CDR3 spans 12 residues. Per germline, CDR1 DFQATT and CDR2 SNEGSKA (reference sequence). V gave up 3 bases and J gave up 10 bases, with 15 bases separating them. CDR3 DNA sequence: TGCAGTGCTAGGGACCTTATAAAGGGAGCTTTCTTT. It codes for CSARDLIKGAFF.

In its sample, this clonotype was seen a few times. This chain links TRBV5-1 with TRBJ2-3; TRBD2 aligns across 15 bases. CDR3 size: 15 residues. V was clipped by 4 bases and J by 6 bases; unmatched bases: 3. Germline V gene lookup returns CDR1 SGHRS and CDR2 YFSETQ. The CDR3 loop is CASSVGLAGGDTQYF. Written as DNA, the CDR3 is TGCGCCAGCAGCGTGGGACTAGCGGGAGGCGATACGCAGTATTTT.

The chain couples TRBV2 to TRBJ2-1; D might be TRBD2 (6 bases). Germline V CDR1 and CDR2: SNHLY, FYNNEI. The V end lost 7 bases, the J end lost 9 bases, and 13 bases lay between the germline ends. This CDR3 is 12 amino acids long. This CDR3 is CASTAVGGEQFF. CDR3 sequence (DNA): TGTGCCAGCACAGCGGTGGGGGGTGAGCAGTTCTTC.

This clonotype was counted many times. The chain joins TRBV7-2 to TRBJ2-7, with TRBD2 identical over 10 bases. The V gene end was trimmed by 1 base and the J gene end by 1 base; junction bases not matched to a gene: 4. This CDR3 contains 16 residues. CDR1 and CDR2 from the germline V gene are SGHTA and FQGNSA. CDR3 amino acids: CASSLGVAGGSYEQYF. CDR3 in DNA: TGTGCCAGCAGCTTAGGGGTAGCGGGAGGTTCCTACGAGCAGTACTTC.

This chain joins TRBV3-1 and TRBJ2-7; 11 bases line up with TRBD1. V dropped 1 base and J dropped 2; count of bases not matched to a gene: 1. Germline CDR1 and CDR2: LGHDT and YNNKEL (reference sequence). The CDR3 is 15 residues long. CDR3 sequence (DNA): TGTGCCAGCAGCCAAGGGACAGGGGGCCCCTACGAGCAGTACTTC. Its protein product is CASSQGTGGPYEQYF.

This clonotype was detected a few times. The chain recombines TRBV4-2 with TRBJ1-5, with TRBD1 as a possible D gene (5 bases). V lost 4 bases and J 1 base, leaving 17 bases between the germline ends. CDR3 size: 17 residues. CDR1 LGHNA and CDR2 YNFKEQ come from the germline V gene. The CDR3 sequence: CASSPGGQGGSNQPQHF. Here the CDR3 DNA reads TGTGCCAGCAGCCCCGGCGGGCAGGGAGGAAGCAATCAGCCCCAGCATTTT.

This sequence joins TRBV3-1 and TRBJ2-2; perhaps D is TRBD1 or TRBD2 (5 bases each). This CDR3 is built from 15 residues. V lost 0 bases and J lost 3, with 8 bases in between. Per the germline V gene, CDR1 is LGHDT and CDR2 is YNNKEL (reference sequence). The CDR3 loop is CASSQDLGHTGELFF. The CDR3 bases are TGTGCCAGCAGCCAAGATTTGGGACACACCGGGGAGCTGTTTTTT. The entire variable domain, with the rest obtained from reference TRBV3-1 and TRBJ2-2, is as follows: DTAVSQTPKYLVTQMGNDKSIKCEQNLGHDTMYWYKQDSKKFLKIMFSYNNKELIINETVPNRFSPKSPDKAHLNLHINSLELGDSAVYFCASSQDLGHTGELFFGEGSRLTVL.

This clonotype was recorded many times. The CDR3 is CASSLAVSSSYEQYF. DNA of the CDR3: TGTGCCAGCAGCTTAGCAGTCTCCAGCTCCTACGAGCAGTACTTC. The chain links TRBV7-2 to TRBJ2-7; D remains unclear. Germline V gene sequence: CDR1 SGHTA, CDR2 FQGNSA. Trimming removed 0 bases from V and 0 bases from J, with 9 bases in between. There are 15 residues in the CDR3.

The chain carries TRBV28 and TRBJ1-2; 9 bases match TRBD1. This CDR3 region has 13 residues. V trimming: 4 bases; J trimming: 13 bases; junction bases outside the gene matches: 10. Germline V gives CDR1 MDHEN, CDR2 SYDVKM. The CDR3 region is CASSSPGQGTSTF. CDR3 DNA: TGTGCCAGCAGTTCCCCGGGACAGGGCACATCCACCTTC.

The chain joins TRBV2 to TRBJ2-1, with D possibly being TRBD1 or TRBD2 (5 bases each). The length of the CDR3 is 13 residues. Germline V lookup: CDR1 SNHLY, CDR2 FYNNEI. V was trimmed by 6 bases and J by 4 bases, leaving 10 bases between them. The CDR3 loop is CASRYEGYNEQFF. For the CDR3, the DNA is TGTGCCAGCAGATACGAGGGGTACAATGAGCAGTTCTTC.